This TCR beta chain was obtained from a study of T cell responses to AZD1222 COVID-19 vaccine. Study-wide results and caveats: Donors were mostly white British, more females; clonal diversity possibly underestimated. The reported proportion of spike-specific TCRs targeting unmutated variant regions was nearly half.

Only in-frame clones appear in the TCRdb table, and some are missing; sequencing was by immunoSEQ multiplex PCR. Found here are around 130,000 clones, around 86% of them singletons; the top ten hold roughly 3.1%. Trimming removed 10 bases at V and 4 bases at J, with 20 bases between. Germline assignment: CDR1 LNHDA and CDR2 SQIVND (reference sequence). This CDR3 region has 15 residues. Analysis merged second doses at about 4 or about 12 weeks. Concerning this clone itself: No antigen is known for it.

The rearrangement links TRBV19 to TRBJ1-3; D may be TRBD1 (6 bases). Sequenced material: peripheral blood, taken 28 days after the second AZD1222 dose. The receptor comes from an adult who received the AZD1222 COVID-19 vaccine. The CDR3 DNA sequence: TGTGCCACAATAGAAACAGGGAGAACGGGAAACACCATATATTTT. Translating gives CATIETGRTGNTIYF. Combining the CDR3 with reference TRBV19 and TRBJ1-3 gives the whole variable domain DGGITQSPKYLFRKEGQNVTLSCEQNLNHDAMYWYRQDPGQGLRLIYYSQIVNDFQKGDIAEGYSVSREKKESFPLTVTSAQKNPTAFYLCATIETGRTGNTIYFGEGSWLTVV.